This T cell receptor (beta chain) was documented in a study of T cells in Graves' hyperthyroidism and ophthalmopathy. Whole-study findings and limits: Stable hyperthyroidism and ophthalmopathy were separated using 13 V-J signatures.

This clonotype was recorded many times. What it binds is not known. RNA transcripts gave rise to amplified TCR beta CDR3 regions. TCR CDR3 underwent first-round RT-PCR with the HTBI primer set. Via MiXCR, TCRdb re-called the multiplex PCR reads, giving one row per CDR3 protein. The sample consists of hundreds of thousands of distinct CDR3 sequences, approximately 15% of them appearing once. The receptor's source is a woman younger than 35 with Graves' hyperthyroidism. The specimen sequenced was blood.

This CDR3 reads CAWHANNQPQHF. In nucleotides, the CDR3 is TGTGCATGGCACGCTAACAATCAGCCCCAGCATTTT. This chain links TRBV24-1 with TRBJ1-5, with D unclear. This CDR3 contains 12 residues. CDR1 and CDR2 from the germline V gene are KGHDR and SFDVKD.